The 29 T cell receptor beta chains below come from one sample, sequenced in a study of prognosis after radiotherapy for stage I lung cancer. Researchers used two-round multiplex PCR to amplify TCR beta CDR3 starting from genomic DNA. It was primers specific to each TRBV and TRBJ gene that first-round PCR used. TCRdb ran MiXCR on the multiplex PCR reads and lists one entry per CDR3 protein. Here the sample spans about 28,000 distinct CDR3 sequences, less than 40% being singletons. Sequenced material: PBMCs, taken before or after stereotactic body radiation therapy (not recorded which). Source of these receptors: a donor aged 50 or older with non-small cell lung cancer.

This clonotype showed up many times. This chain uses TRBV6-2 or TRBV6-3 with TRBJ1-1, with D tentatively TRBD1 (6 bases). Germline loops: CDR1 MNHEY, CDR2 SVGEGT. The length of the CDR3 is 13 residues. V was trimmed by 5 bases and J by 4 bases, leaving 11 bases between them. Here the CDR3 DNA reads TGTGCCAGCAGTGAACAGGGCGGCACTGAAGCTTTCTTT. Protein: CASSEQGGTEAFF.

The table lists this clonotype with a few counts. Being one base from a much bigger clone, this may be a read error. The genes are TRBV5-1 and TRBJ2-3, with D hard to call. There are 14 residues in the CDR3. With 4 bases removed from V and 2 bases from J, the gap between germline ends came to 11 bases. Germline V gene data show CDR1 as SGHRS and CDR2 as YFSETQ. The DNA for the CDR3 is TGCGCCAGCAGCCTTATCACAGCCACAGATACGCAGTATTTT. Translation gives CASSLITATDTQYF.

This clonotype was found many times. This CDR3 reads CASSLGVLSQETQYF. The DNA of the CDR3 is TGTGCCAGCAGCTTAGGAGTATTATCCCAAGAGACCCAGTACTTC. The V and J genes are TRBV7-6 and TRBJ2-5; D not resolved. CDR3 length: 15 amino acids. Trimming left V 1 base short and J 1 base short, with 10 bases between. The germline gives CDR1 SGHVS, CDR2 FNYEAQ.

This clonotype was observed a single time. An end of the junction differs from the germline gene, which may be a read error. The J gene is TRBJ1-1, the V gene TRBV12-3 or TRBV12-4; no reliable D call. There are 12 residues in the CDR3. The CDR3, as DNA: TGTGCCATCAGTTTCGTTGGTACTGAAGCTTTCTTT. It translates to CAISFVGTEAFF.

A few counts support this clonotype. A far larger clone differs by one base, so this is likely a read error. The chain couples TRBV6-4 to TRBJ2-1, with 8 bases matching TRBD2. Germline CDR1 is MRHNA and CDR2 is SNTAGT. The CDR3 is 15 residues long. CDR3 protein: CVSALGGGTGNEQFF. The CDR3 bases are TGTGTCAGCGCTTTGGGCGGGGGGACTGGCAATGAGCAGTTCTTC.

This clonotype occurred many times. The rearrangement uses TRBV5-4 and TRBJ2-3; 7 positions match TRBD2. Germline V lookup: CDR1 SGHNT, CDR2 YYREEE (reference sequence). The V and J ends lost 1 base and 2 bases, in that order; junction bases with no gene match: 4. The CDR3 contains 15 residues. CDR3 protein: CASSLWGGSTDTQYF. DNA for the CDR3: TGTGCCAGCAGCTTGTGGGGGGGTTCCACAGATACGCAGTATTTT.

This clonotype was seen only once. Sequence at one end of the junction differs from germline and may be a read error. V and J are TRBV20-1 and TRBJ2-1, with 11 bases fitting TRBD2. The V gene's germline CDR1 is DFQATT and CDR2 SNEGSKA (reference sequence). This CDR3 spans 15 amino acids. The CDR3 sequence: CSGRDTSGSRDEQFF. CDR3 DNA sequence: TGCAGTGGTAGAGACACTAGCGGGAGTAGGGATGAGCAGTTCTTC.

Comment on this clonotype: One end of the junction fails to match germline, which may point to a read error. The chain couples TRBV20-1 to TRBJ2-3; 11 nucleotides match TRBD2. The CDR3 contains 14 residues. Germline V gives CDR1 DFQATT, CDR2 SNEGSKA (reference sequence). CDR3 sequence reads: CSARGLAEVFTRYF. As DNA, the CDR3 is TGCAGTGCTAGGGGACTAGCGGAGGTGTTTACGCGGTATTTT.

Ten or more counts support this clonotype. This chain joins TRBV4-1 and TRBJ1-2, with D tentatively TRBD1 (5 bases). V lost 4 bases and J 8 bases, leaving 17 bases between the germline ends. The CDR3 is 14 residues long. Per the germline V gene, CDR1 is MGHRA and CDR2 is YSYEKL. DNA of the CDR3: TGCGCCAGCAGCCCCGCGGGGGGTGGGCGGGGCTACACCTTC. As protein: CASSPAGGGRGYTF.

This clonotype occurred many times. The V call is TRBV19, the J call TRBJ2-1; D may correspond to TRBD1 or TRBD2 (5 bases each). The CDR3 consists of 14 residues. Trimming removed 10 bases at V and 2 bases at J, with 15 bases between. The germline V gene has CDR1 LNHDA and CDR2 SQIVND (reference sequence). The CDR3 region has the DNA TGTGCCACCGGGGCACGGGGCACCTACAATGAGCAGTTCTTC. This translates into CATGARGTYNEQFF.

This clonotype was observed at least ten times. The chain combines TRBV5-1 with TRBJ2-4, with TRBD1 matching over 7 bases. CDR3 size: 15 residues. The V and J ends lost 0 bases and 5 bases, in that order; junction bases with no gene match: 5. CDR1 and CDR2 from the germline V gene are SGHRS and YFSETQ. CDR3 DNA sequence: TGCGCCAGCAGCTTGGCCTTGGGACAGCAAAACATTCAGTACTTC. Its translation: CASSLALGQQNIQYF. The entire variable domain, with the rest obtained from reference TRBV5-1 and TRBJ2-4, is as follows: KAGVTQTPRYLIKTRGQQVTLSCSPISGHRSVSWYQQTPGQGLQFLFEYFSETQRNKGNFPGRFSGRQFSNSRSEMNVSTLELGDSALYLCASSLALGQQNIQYFGAGTRLSVL.

On this clonotype itself: One end of the junction fails to match germline, which may point to a read error. The rearrangement links TRBV28 to TRBJ1-2; D might be TRBD1 (5 bases). Germline CDR1 and CDR2: MDHEN and SYDVKM. This CDR3 region has 13 residues. CDR3: CASSPGRIYVYTF. The DNA of the CDR3 is TGTGCCAGTAGTCCGGGACGTATCTATGTCTACACCTTC.

As for this clonotype: A far bigger clonotype differs at one base, so this is likely a read error. This chain links TRBV6-9 with TRBJ2-3; D possibly corresponds to TRBD2 (5 bases). Germline V gene lookup returns CDR1 MNHGY and CDR2 SVAAGI. The CDR3 contains 17 residues. This CDR3 reads CASSYSASFDSKDTQYF. For the CDR3, the DNA is TGTGCCAGCAGTTACTCGGCTAGCTTTGATAGCAAAGATACGCAGTATTTT.

By frequency in the sample, this clonotype is medium-sized. This rearrangement joins TRBV20-1 to TRBJ2-7; D perhaps matches TRBD2 (6 bases). The CDR3 extends over 13 amino acids. The germline V and J ends were trimmed by 2 bases and 3 bases, with 11 bases remaining between them. The V gene's germline CDR1 is DFQATT and CDR2 SNEGSKA (reference sequence). The CDR3 region has the DNA TGCAGTGCTAGAAGTGGAGGGATCTACGAGCAGTACTTC. It specifies CSARSGGIYEQYF.

Note on this clonotype: A read error likely explains this, since a far larger clone differs by one base. The chain is built from TRBV6-4 and TRBJ2-1; D call uncertain. From germline, CDR1 is MRHNA and CDR2 SNTAGT. V lost 7 bases and J 8 bases, leaving 12 bases between the germline ends. There are 12 residues in the CDR3. This CDR3 is CASIPPEYEQFF. The CDR3 coding sequence is TGTGCCAGCATCCCCCCCGAGTATGAGCAGTTCTTC.

This clonotype was found many times. The V gene is TRBV6-1, the J gene TRBJ2-7; D remains ambiguous. Trimming took 8 bases from V and 1 from J, leaving 12 bases between them. The CDR3 has 13 amino acids. Per the germline V gene, CDR1 is MNHNS and CDR2 is SASEGT. CDR3 in DNA: TGTGCCAGCTCCTTGTACACATCCTACGAGCAGTACTTC. Translated: CASSLYTSYEQYF.

This clonotype occurred many times. The chain links TRBV20-1 to TRBJ2-2, with TRBD2 matching 10 bases. Germline CDR1 reads DFQATT; CDR2 reads SNEGSKA (reference sequence). The J segment lost 3 bases and the V segment lost 2 bases, leaving 3 bases of the junction unmatched. This CDR3 has 15 residues. As DNA, the CDR3 is TGCAGTGCTAGACTCAGCGGGAGGGACACCGGGGAGCTGTTTTTT. Translated, it gives CSARLSGRDTGELFF.

This clonotype was observed at least ten times. The genes are TRBV19 and TRBJ2-7; 10 bases fit TRBD1. The CDR3 sequence is 13 residues long. Germline loops: CDR1 LNHDA, CDR2 SQIVND (reference sequence). The ends lost 5 bases at V and 5 bases at J; junction bases unmatched: 3. CDR3 coding DNA: TGTGCCAGTAGTGACAGGGGGCACGACGAGCAGTACTTC. It specifies CASSDRGHDEQYF.

There are many counts of this clonotype. V gene TRBV6-1 combines with J gene TRBJ1-3; D possibly corresponds to TRBD1 (5 bases). Germline V gene lookup returns CDR1 MNHNS and CDR2 SASEGT. The CDR3 spans 12 residues. CDR3 loop: CASQGSGNTIYF. CDR3 coding DNA: TGTGCTTCGCAGGGATCTGGAAACACCATATATTTT.

As concerns this clonotype: A much larger clone differs by one base, so this may be a read error. The V gene is TRBV29-1, the J gene TRBJ2-5, with D possibly TRBD1 on 8 matching bases. The CDR3 loop spans 12 amino acids. CDR1 SQVTM and CDR2 ANQGSEA come from the germline V gene. CDR3 DNA: TGCAGCGCGGGAGGACAGGGTGAGACCCATTACTTC. This gives the protein CSAGGQGETHYF.

On this clonotype itself: This is likely an artifact of a read error, given a far larger clone one base away. This sequence joins TRBV6-4 and TRBJ2-7; the D is unclear. The CDR3 is made up of 18 amino acids. Germline V gene sequence: CDR1 MRHNA, CDR2 SNTAGT. CDR3 in amino acids: CASSYKRASLPVSYEQSF. The CDR3 nucleotides are TGTGCCAGCAGTTACAAGCGCGCTAGTCTGCCAGTCTCCTACGAGCAGTCCTTC.

About this clonotype: Mismatch with germline at one junction end may stem from a read error. The chain links TRBV6-2 or TRBV6-3 to TRBJ2-5, with 10 nucleotides matching TRBD2. Germline V gene lookup returns CDR1 MNHEY and CDR2 SVGEGT. This CDR3 region has 15 residues. CDR3 coding DNA: TGTGCCAGCGGTTACGGAGCGGGGGGGGAAGAGACCCAGTACTTC. Protein product: CASGYGAGGEETQYF.

By sample share, this clonotype is medium-sized. The chain has TRBV12-3 or TRBV12-4 and TRBJ2-3; D is possibly TRBD1 (7 bases). V dropped 8 bases and J dropped 3 bases, with 21 bases sitting between them. CDR3 length: 16 residues. CDR3 DNA sequence: TGTGCCAGCCGCCTAAAGGGGGCTGCGGGAACAGATACGCAGTATTTT. Amino acid sequence: CASRLKGAAGTDTQYF.

The J gene is TRBJ2-3, the V gene TRBV4-2; 8 bases are shared with TRBD2. The V segment lost 0 bases and the J segment 2 bases; nucleotides outside the gene matches: 4. Germline CDR1 is LGHNA and CDR2 is YNFKEQ. This CDR3 spans 16 amino acids. The DNA for the CDR3 is TGTGCCAGCAGCCAAGAGCCTAGCGGGTTCACAGATACGCAGTATTTT. The encoded protein is CASSQEPSGFTDTQYF.

This clonotype has ten or more counts. This chain uses TRBV6-5 with TRBJ1-4, with TRBD1 matching 9 bases. Looked up from germline, CDR1 is MNHEY and CDR2 is SVGAGI. V lost 4 bases and J lost 0; bases outside the gene matches: 3. The CDR3 consists of 16 residues. Written as DNA, the CDR3 is TGTGCCAGCAGTTCGGGACAGGGTACAACTAATGAAAAACTGTTTTTT. Encoded protein: CASSSGQGTTNEKLFF.

This clonotype was detected ten times or more. A far larger clone is a single base away, which makes a read error likely. This rearrangement joins TRBV6-5 to TRBJ2-7; 9 nucleotides line up with TRBD1. This CDR3 has 16 residues. The germline V gene has CDR1 MNHEY and CDR2 SVGAGI. V shed 2 bases, J shed 2 bases, and the junction held 7 bases outside the gene matches. The CDR3 here is CASSYTTGQGPYEQYF. The DNA of the CDR3 is TGTGCCAGCAGTTACACCACGGGACAGGGACCCTACGAGCAGTACTTC.

This chain connects TRBV6-2 or TRBV6-3 to TRBJ2-1; 11 nucleotides match TRBD2. The germline V gene encodes CDR1 MNHEY and CDR2 SVGEGT. This CDR3 has 16 residues. Germline trimming cut 2 bases from V and 6 bases from J; bases unmatched to any gene: 6. CDR3 region: CASSYLPTSGGNEQFF. Here the CDR3 DNA reads TGTGCCAGCAGTTACCTCCCTACTAGCGGGGGCAATGAGCAGTTCTTC.

The table lists this clonotype with a few counts. This may come from a read error, since a much larger clone is one base off. This chain uses TRBV7-9 with TRBJ2-3; 7 bases line up with TRBD2. In germline, CDR1 is SEHNR, CDR2 FQNEAQ (reference sequence). J was trimmed by 7 bases and V by 8 bases; bases with no gene match: 18. The CDR3 contains 16 residues. CDR3 in amino acids: CASRKGRGSSIYTQYF. The DNA for the CDR3 is TGTGCCAGCCGAAAGGGGCGGGGGAGCTCCATATATACGCAGTATTTT. Together with reference TRBV7-9 and TRBJ2-3, the CDR3 gives the full variable domain: DTGVSQNPRHKITKRGQNVTFRCDPISEHNRLYWYRQTLGQGPEFLTYFQNEAQLEKSRLLSDRFSAERPKGSFSTLEIQRTEQGDSAMYLCASRKGRGSSIYTQYFGPGTRLTVL.

This clonotype was detected many times. The chain carries TRBV7-8 and TRBJ2-2; TRBD2 matches 7 bases. CDR1 SGHVS and CDR2 FQNEAQ come from the germline V gene. This CDR3 has 17 amino acids. The junction had 12 bases not matched to a gene; V was cut back by 1 base and J by 7 bases. CDR3 DNA sequence: TGTGCCAGCAGCTTAGGACTAGCAGATCTACGGGGCGGGGAGCTGTTTTTT. Translation gives CASSLGLADLRGGELFF.